This TCR beta chain was sequenced for a study of a mutant IDH1 vaccine in newly diagnosed glioma. TCRdb keeps only in-frame clones here, not all; method: immunoSEQ multiplex PCR. Of about 44,000 clones in the sample, approximately 80% are singletons; the top ten hold around 5%. Sample time point: week 35, safety follow-up. Doses comprised 300 ug of mutant IDH1 20-mer peptide each, plus topical imiquimod. For this clone: The antigen is not known.

The germline V and J ends were trimmed by 5 bases and 5 bases, with 12 bases remaining between them. CDR1 and CDR2 (germline): SGHDN, FVKESK. CDR3 length: 13 residues. The sample here was PBMCs, taken from a glioma patient whose treatment included an IDH1 peptide vaccine. V and J are TRBV14 and TRBJ1-2, with D uncertain. This TCR was recovered from a woman in her thirties or forties with glioma. Some clones in this sample may be carry-over from other donors' samples. The chain's CDR3 is CASSVSRLYGYTF. CDR3 bases: TGTGCCAGCAGCGTATCCAGGCTTTATGGCTACACCTTC.